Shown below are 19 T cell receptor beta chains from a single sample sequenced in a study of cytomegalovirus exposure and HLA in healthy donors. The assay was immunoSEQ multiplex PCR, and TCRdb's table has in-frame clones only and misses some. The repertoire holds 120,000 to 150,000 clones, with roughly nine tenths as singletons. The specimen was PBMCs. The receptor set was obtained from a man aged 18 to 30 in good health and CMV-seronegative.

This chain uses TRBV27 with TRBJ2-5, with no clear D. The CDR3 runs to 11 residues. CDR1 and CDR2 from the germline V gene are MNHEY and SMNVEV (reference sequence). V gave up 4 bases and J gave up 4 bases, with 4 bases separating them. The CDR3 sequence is CASSSRETQYF. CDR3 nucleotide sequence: TGTGCCAGCAGTTCTCGAGAGACCCAGTACTTC.

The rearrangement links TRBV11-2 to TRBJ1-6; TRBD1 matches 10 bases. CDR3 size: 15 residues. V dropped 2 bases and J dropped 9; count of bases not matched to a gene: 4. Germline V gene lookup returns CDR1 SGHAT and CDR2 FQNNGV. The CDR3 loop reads CASSLWDRGVSPLHF. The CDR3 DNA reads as TGTGCCAGCAGCTTATGGGACAGGGGAGTTTCACCCCTCCACTTT.

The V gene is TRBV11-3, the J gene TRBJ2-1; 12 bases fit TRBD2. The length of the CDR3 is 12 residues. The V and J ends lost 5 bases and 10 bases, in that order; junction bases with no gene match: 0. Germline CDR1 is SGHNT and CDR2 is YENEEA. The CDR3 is CASSGLAGEQFF. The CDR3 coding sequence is TGTGCCAGCAGCGGACTAGCGGGGGAGCAGTTCTTC.

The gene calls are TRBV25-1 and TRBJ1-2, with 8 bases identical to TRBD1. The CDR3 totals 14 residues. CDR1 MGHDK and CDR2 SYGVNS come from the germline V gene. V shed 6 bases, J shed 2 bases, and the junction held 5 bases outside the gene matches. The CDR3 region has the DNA TGTGCCAGCAGAGGGACAGGACACAACTATGGCTACACCTTC. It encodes CASRGTGHNYGYTF.

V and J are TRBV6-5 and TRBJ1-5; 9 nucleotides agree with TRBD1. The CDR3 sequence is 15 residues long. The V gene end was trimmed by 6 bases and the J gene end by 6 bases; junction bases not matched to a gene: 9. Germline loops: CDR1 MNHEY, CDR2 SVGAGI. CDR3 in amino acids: CASRPQTGGVQPQHF. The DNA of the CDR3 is TGTGCCAGCAGACCCCAGACAGGGGGGGTTCAGCCCCAGCATTTT.

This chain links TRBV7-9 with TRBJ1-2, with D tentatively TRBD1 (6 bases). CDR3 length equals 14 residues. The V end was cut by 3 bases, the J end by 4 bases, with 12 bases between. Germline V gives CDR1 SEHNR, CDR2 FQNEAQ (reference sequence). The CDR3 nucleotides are TGTGCCAGCAGCTTCTTACAGGGCGGCTATGGCTACACCTTC. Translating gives CASSFLQGGYGYTF.

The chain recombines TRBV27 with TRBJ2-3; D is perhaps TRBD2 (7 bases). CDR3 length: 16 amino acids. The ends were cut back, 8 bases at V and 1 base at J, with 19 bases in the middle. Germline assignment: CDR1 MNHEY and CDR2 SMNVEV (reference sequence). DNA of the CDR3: TGTGCCAGCCCCCCCCGAGGGGGGGCCGGCACAGATACGCAGTATTTT. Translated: CASPPRGGAGTDTQYF.

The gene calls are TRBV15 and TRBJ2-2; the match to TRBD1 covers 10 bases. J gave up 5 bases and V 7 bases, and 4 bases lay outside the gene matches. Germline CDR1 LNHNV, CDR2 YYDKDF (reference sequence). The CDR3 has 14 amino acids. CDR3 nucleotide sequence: TGTGCCACCACAGGACAGGGGGGGACCGGGGAGCTGTTTTTT. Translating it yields CATTGQGGTGELFF. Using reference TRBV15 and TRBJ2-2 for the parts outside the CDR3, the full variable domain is DAMVIQNPRYQVTQFGKPVTLSCSQTLNHNVMYWYQQKSSQAPKLLFHYYDKDFNNEADTPDNFQSRRPNTSFCFLDIRSPGLGDTAMYLCATTGQGGTGELFFGEGSRLTVL.

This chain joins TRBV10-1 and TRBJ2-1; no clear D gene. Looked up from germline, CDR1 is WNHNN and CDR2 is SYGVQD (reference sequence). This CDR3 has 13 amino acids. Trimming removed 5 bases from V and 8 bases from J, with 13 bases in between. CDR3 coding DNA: TGCGCCAGCAGTCCTACCCTGGGCGATGAGCAGTTCTTC. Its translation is CASSPTLGDEQFF.

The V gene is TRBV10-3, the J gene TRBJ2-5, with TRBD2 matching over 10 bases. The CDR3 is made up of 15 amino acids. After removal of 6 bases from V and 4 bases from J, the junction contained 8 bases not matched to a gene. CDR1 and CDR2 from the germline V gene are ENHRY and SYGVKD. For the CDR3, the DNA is TGTGCCATCAGCAGACTAGCGGGCTGGGTAGAGACCCAGTACTTC. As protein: CAISRLAGWVETQYF.

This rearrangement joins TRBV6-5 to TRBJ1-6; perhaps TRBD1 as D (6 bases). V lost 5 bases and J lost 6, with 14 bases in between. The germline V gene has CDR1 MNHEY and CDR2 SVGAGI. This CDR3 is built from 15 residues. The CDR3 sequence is CASSKMDRPNSPLHF. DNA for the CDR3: TGTGCCAGCAGTAAAATGGACAGACCTAATTCACCCCTCCACTTT.

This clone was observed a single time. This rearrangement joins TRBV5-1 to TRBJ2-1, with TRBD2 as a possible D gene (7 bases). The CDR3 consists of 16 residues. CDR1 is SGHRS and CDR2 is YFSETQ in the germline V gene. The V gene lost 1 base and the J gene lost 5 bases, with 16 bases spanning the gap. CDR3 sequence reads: CASSLMPAGANNEQFF. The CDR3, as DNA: TGCGCCAGCAGCTTGATGCCGGCGGGGGCGAACAATGAGCAGTTCTTC.

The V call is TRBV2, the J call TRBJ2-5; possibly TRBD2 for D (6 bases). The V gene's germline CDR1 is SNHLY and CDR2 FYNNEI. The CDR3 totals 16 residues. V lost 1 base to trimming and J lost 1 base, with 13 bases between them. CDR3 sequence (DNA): TGTGCCAGCAGTGAAGGAGCGGGCGGACCCCAAGAGACCCAGTACTTC. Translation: CASSEGAGGPQETQYF.

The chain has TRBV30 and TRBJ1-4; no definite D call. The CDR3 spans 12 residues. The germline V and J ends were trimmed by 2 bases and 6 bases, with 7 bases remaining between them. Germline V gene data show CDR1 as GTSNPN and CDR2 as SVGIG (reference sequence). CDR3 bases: TGTGCCTGGAGTCAGAAACATGAAAAACTGTTTTTT. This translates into CAWSQKHEKLFF.

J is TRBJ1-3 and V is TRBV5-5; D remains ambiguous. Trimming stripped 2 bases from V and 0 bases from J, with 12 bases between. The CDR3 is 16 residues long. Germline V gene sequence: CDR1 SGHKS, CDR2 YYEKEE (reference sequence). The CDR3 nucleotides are TGTGCCAGCAGCTTCAGCTGGGCCAGCTCTGGAAACACCATATATTTT. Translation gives CASSFSWASSGNTIYF.

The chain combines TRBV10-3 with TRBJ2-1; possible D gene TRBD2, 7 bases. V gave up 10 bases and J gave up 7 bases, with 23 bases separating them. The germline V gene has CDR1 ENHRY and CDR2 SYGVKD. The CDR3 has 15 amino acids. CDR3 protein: CATEGGAGERNEQFF. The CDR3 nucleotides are TGTGCCACGGAGGGGGGGGCGGGAGAGAGAAATGAGCAGTTCTTC.

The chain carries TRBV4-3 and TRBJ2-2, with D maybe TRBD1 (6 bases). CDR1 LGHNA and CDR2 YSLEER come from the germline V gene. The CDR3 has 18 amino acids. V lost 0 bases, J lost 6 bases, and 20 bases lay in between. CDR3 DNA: TGCGCCAGCAGCCAAGATCTGGGACACGGTCGACGGTCCGGGGAGCTGTTTTTT. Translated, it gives CASSQDLGHGRRSGELFF.

CDR3: CASSLSTGNYGYTF. The CDR3, as DNA: TGCGCCAGCAGCTTAAGCACAGGGAACTATGGCTACACCTTC. The J gene is TRBJ1-2, the V gene TRBV5-1; D perhaps matches TRBD1 (6 bases). CDR1 SGHRS and CDR2 YFSETQ come from the germline V gene. CDR3 length: 14 residues. The germline V and J ends were trimmed by 2 bases and 2 bases, with 10 bases remaining between them.

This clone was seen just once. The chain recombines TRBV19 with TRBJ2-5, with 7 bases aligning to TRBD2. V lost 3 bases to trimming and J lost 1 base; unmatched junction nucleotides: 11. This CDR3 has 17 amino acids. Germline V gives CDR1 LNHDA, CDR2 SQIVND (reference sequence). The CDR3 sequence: CASSIVGTMPPQETQYF. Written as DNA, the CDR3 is TGTGCCAGTAGTATTGTCGGGACTATGCCGCCCCAAGAGACCCAGTACTTC.